The sample holds many counts of the clone carrying this T cell receptor beta chain. Its antigen remains unknown. This sample was taken from a study of response to subunit inactivated influenza vaccine. Using its own MiXCR run on the RT-PCR reads, TCRdb lists one record per CDR3 protein. The data hold 500,000 to 600,000 distinct CDR3 sequences, with around 13% observed a single time. The V gene's germline CDR1 is SEHNR and CDR2 FQNEAQ (reference sequence). Trimming left V 10 bases short and J 0 bases short, with 22 bases between. The CDR3 totals 17 residues. Study-wide findings and caveats: Authors proposed each seasonal influenza vaccination draws in few new T cells.

This receptor was taken from a man aged 45-65 years who received an inactivated influenza vaccine. The chain is built from TRBV7-9 and TRBJ2-1; no firm D call. The sequencing here drew on PBMCs from blood, taken roughly 13 days after vaccination. The CDR3 nucleotides are TGTGCCATATCCTCGAGGAGTAGCCAGAGCTCCTACAATGAGCAGTTCTTC. This encodes CAISSRSSQSSYNEQFF.